These T cell receptor beta chains were read from a single sample in a study of blood T cell repertoires in COVID-19. TCRdb keeps only in-frame clones here, not all; method: immunoSEQ multiplex PCR. The table records roughly 62,000 clones, approximately 84% of them present only once. The source material was peripheral blood. The receptors derive from a human donor in a cohort sampled during active COVID-19. CDR3s include the opening cysteine and the closing phenylalanine or tryptophan. The D gene is left open where the match is weak. Not all rows give a size; the values are once, few, many and, for expanded clones, a class.

v_gene: TRBV15
abundance: .
d_gene: TRBD2
j_gene: TRBJ2-7
CDR3nt: TGTGCCACCAGCAGAGATCGGCGCAGGACTAGCGGGTACGAGCAGTACTTC
CDR3aa: CATSRDRRRTSGYEQYF

v_gene: TRBV19
abundance: .
d_gene: .
j_gene: TRBJ2-2
CDR3nt: TGTGCCAGTAGTTCTGGAGGCTTTGGGACCGGGGAGCTGTTTTTT
CDR3aa: CASSSGGFGTGELFF

v_gene: TRBV3-1/TRBV3-2
abundance: .
d_gene: .
j_gene: TRBJ1-2
CDR3nt: TGTGCCAGCAGCCAAGCACAGGAGTTTAACTATGGCTACACCTTC
CDR3aa: CASSQAQEFNYGYTF

v_gene: TRBV12-3/TRBV12-4
abundance: .
d_gene: .
j_gene: TRBJ2-1
CDR3nt: TGTGCCAGCAGCCCTTTACGGGTGGATGAGCAGTTCTTC
CDR3aa: CASSPLRVDEQFF

v_gene: TRBV30
abundance: .
d_gene: .
j_gene: TRBJ2-4
CDR3nt: TGTGCCTGGAGAGCCGGGGTAGCCAAAAACATTCAGTACTTC
CDR3aa: CAWRAGVAKNIQYF

v_gene: TRBV27
abundance: .
d_gene: .
j_gene: TRBJ2-1
CDR3nt: TGTGCCAGCAGTTTTCTAAGCCAGGGCTTCCCGAAAGAGCAGTTCTTC
CDR3aa: CASSFLSQGFPKEQFF

v_gene: TRBV7-2
abundance: .
d_gene: .
j_gene: TRBJ2-5
CDR3nt: TGTGCCAGCAGCTTAGGAACAGGACAAGAGACCCAGTACTTC
CDR3aa: CASSLGTGQETQYF

v_gene: TRBV6-1
abundance: .
d_gene: .
j_gene: TRBJ2-7
CDR3nt: TGTGCCAGCAGTGAAGGTACGGGCGGGACCCACGAGCAGTACTTC
CDR3aa: CASSEGTGGTHEQYF

v_gene: TRBV28
abundance: .
d_gene: .
j_gene: TRBJ2-5
CDR3nt: TGTGCCAGCAGTTCCCGGAGGGGTAAGGAGACCCAGTACTTC
CDR3aa: CASSSRRGKETQYF

v_gene: TRBV27
abundance: .
d_gene: TRBD1
j_gene: TRBJ2-1
CDR3nt: TGTGCCAGCAGCCGGGACAGGGATAGCAATGAGCAGTTCTTC
CDR3aa: CASSRDRDSNEQFF

v_gene: TRBV9
abundance: .
d_gene: .
j_gene: TRBJ2-2
CDR3nt: TGTGCCAGCAGCCCCAGGACTACCAACGGGGAGCTGTTTTTT
CDR3aa: CASSPRTTNGELFF

v_gene: TRBV20-1
abundance: .
d_gene: .
j_gene: TRBJ2-5
CDR3nt: TGCAGTGCTAGTGCTGCTCCCGGACAGGGAGGGCTCCAAGAGACCCAGTACTTC
CDR3aa: CSASAAPGQGGLQETQYF

v_gene: TRBV2
abundance: .
d_gene: TRBD2
j_gene: TRBJ2-1
CDR3nt: TGTGCCAGCATCCGGCAGCGGGGCTCCTACAATGAGCAGTTCTTC
CDR3aa: CASIRQRGSYNEQFF

v_gene: TRBV6-4
abundance: .
d_gene: .
j_gene: TRBJ1-5
CDR3nt: TGTGCCAGCAGTATGGGGGCGGATCAGCCCCAGCATTTT
CDR3aa: CASSMGADQPQHF

v_gene: TRBV6-6
abundance: .
d_gene: .
j_gene: TRBJ1-2
CDR3nt: TGTGCCAGCAGTCTGGACAAGACTGGCTACACCTTC
CDR3aa: CASSLDKTGYTF

v_gene: TRBV27
abundance: .
d_gene: .
j_gene: TRBJ1-6
CDR3nt: TGTGCCAGCAGATCGGGACTCGCCAATTCACCCCTCCACTTT
CDR3aa: CASRSGLANSPLHF

v_gene: TRBV24-1
abundance: .
d_gene: .
j_gene: TRBJ1-1
CDR3nt: TGTGCCACCACCCGGGTAGGGGGGGACACTGAAGCTTTCTTT
CDR3aa: CATTRVGGDTEAFF

v_gene: TRBV6-5
abundance: .
d_gene: .
j_gene: TRBJ2-1
CDR3nt: TGTGCCAGCAGTACAACGACCTTGACTGAAAATGAGCAGTTCTTC
CDR3aa: CASSTTTLTENEQFF

v_gene: TRBV9
abundance: .
d_gene: TRBD1
j_gene: TRBJ1-6
CDR3nt: TGTGCCAGCAGCGAGGGGACAGGTTATAATTCACCCCTCCACTTT
CDR3aa: CASSEGTGYNSPLHF

v_gene: TRBV15
abundance: .
d_gene: .
j_gene: TRBJ1-4
CDR3nt: TGTGCCACCAGCGCAGGGGCCCAGGAAAAACTGTTTTTT
CDR3aa: CATSAGAQEKLFF

v_gene: TRBV7-2
abundance: .
d_gene: .
j_gene: TRBJ1-2
CDR3nt: TGTGCCAGCAGCTTGGAGAACTATGGCTACACCTTC
CDR3aa: CASSLENYGYTF

v_gene: TRBV4-1
abundance: .
d_gene: .
j_gene: TRBJ2-2
CDR3nt: TGCGCCAGCAGCCAAGATGCAGTCATCGCGAACACCGGGGAGCTGTTTTTT
CDR3aa: CASSQDAVIANTGELFF

v_gene: TRBV5-1
abundance: once
d_gene: TRBD1
j_gene: TRBJ1-5
CDR3nt: TGCGCCAGCAGCAAGGGGGCCGGCAATCAGCCCCAGCATTTT
CDR3aa: CASSKGAGNQPQHF

v_gene: TRBV5-4
abundance: .
d_gene: TRBD1
j_gene: TRBJ2-6
CDR3nt: TGCGCCAAGGGGACAGGGGGCTTCCCTGGGGCCAACGTCCTGACTTTC
CDR3aa: CAKGTGGFPGANVLTF

v_gene: TRBV3-1/TRBV3-2
abundance: .
d_gene: .
j_gene: TRBJ1-1
CDR3nt: TGTGCCAGCAAGGGAGGAGGAATGAACACTGAAGCTTTCTTT
CDR3aa: CASKGGGMNTEAFF

v_gene: TRBV20-1
abundance: .
d_gene: TRBD1
j_gene: TRBJ1-3
CDR3nt: TGCAGTGCTAGTGACAGGGACACCATATATTTT
CDR3aa: CSASDRDTIYF

v_gene: TRBV29-1
abundance: .
d_gene: .
j_gene: TRBJ2-5
CDR3nt: TGCAGCGGATTAGAACAAGAGACCCAGTACTTC
CDR3aa: CSGLEQETQYF

v_gene: TRBV5-6
abundance: .
d_gene: TRBD2
j_gene: TRBJ2-5
CDR3nt: TGTGCCAGCAGCCATGGACTAGCGGGAGCAAGTGCGACCCAGTACTTC
CDR3aa: CASSHGLAGASATQYF

v_gene: TRBV10-2
abundance: few
d_gene: TRBD2
j_gene: TRBJ2-5
CDR3nt: TGCGCCAGCAGTGAGGGACTAGCGGGCCAAGAGACCCAGTACTTC
CDR3aa: CASSEGLAGQETQYF

v_gene: TRBV27
abundance: few
d_gene: TRBD1
j_gene: TRBJ2-7
CDR3nt: TGTGCCAGCAGTCTCGACAGGGCTGGCGAGCAGTACTTC
CDR3aa: CASSLDRAGEQYF

v_gene: TRBV19
abundance: .
d_gene: TRBD2
j_gene: TRBJ2-1
CDR3nt: TGTGCCAGTAGTACGGGACTAGCGGGAGCCAATGAGCAGTTCTTC
CDR3aa: CASSTGLAGANEQFF

v_gene: TRBV5-1
abundance: .
d_gene: TRBD2
j_gene: TRBJ2-2
CDR3nt: TGCGCCAGCAGCTTCACCCTAGCGGGAGGAAACACCGGGGAGCTGTTTTTT
CDR3aa: CASSFTLAGGNTGELFF

v_gene: TRBV6-6
abundance: .
d_gene: .
j_gene: TRBJ2-3
CDR3nt: TGTGCCAGCTCCTCCTCCTCCCTCGATACGCAGTATTTT
CDR3aa: CASSSSSLDTQYF

v_gene: TRBV2
abundance: .
d_gene: TRBD1
j_gene: TRBJ1-1
CDR3nt: TGTGCCAGCAGTGCCTTACAGGGGGCAATCGGGAACACTGAAGCTTTCTTT
CDR3aa: CASSALQGAIGNTEAFF

v_gene: TRBV6-5
abundance: .
d_gene: .
j_gene: TRBJ1-6
CDR3nt: TGTGCCAGCAGTTACGGGGGCAGGGGTTCACCCCTCCACTTT
CDR3aa: CASSYGGRGSPLHF

v_gene: TRBV11-1
abundance: .
d_gene: TRBD2
j_gene: TRBJ2-5
CDR3nt: TGTGCCAGCAGCTTAGGGGGTAGCGGGAGCGCAGAGACCCAGTACTTC
CDR3aa: CASSLGGSGSAETQYF

v_gene: TRBV7-2
abundance: .
d_gene: TRBD2
j_gene: TRBJ2-3
CDR3nt: TGTGCCAGCAGCCGGACCGGGACTAGAAAGACAGATACGCAGTATTTT
CDR3aa: CASSRTGTRKTDTQYF

v_gene: TRBV19
abundance: .
d_gene: TRBD1
j_gene: TRBJ1-1
CDR3nt: TGTGCCAGTAGTGAACGACAGGGTTTGGGGACTGAAGCTTTCTTT
CDR3aa: CASSERQGLGTEAFF

v_gene: TRBV6-5
abundance: .
d_gene: .
j_gene: TRBJ2-7
CDR3nt: TGTGCCAGCAGCCCGAGGGGGGGGGACTCCTACGAGCAGTACTTC
CDR3aa: CASSPRGGDSYEQYF

v_gene: TRBV28
abundance: .
d_gene: TRBD1
j_gene: TRBJ1-5
CDR3nt: TGTGCCAGCAGTTTAAATCAGGGGGCTCAGCCCCAGCATTTT
CDR3aa: CASSLNQGAQPQHF

v_gene: TRBV27
abundance: once
d_gene: .
j_gene: TRBJ2-7
CDR3nt: TGTGCCAGCCATCCCGGCGGCAGGGTCTACGAGCAGTACTTC
CDR3aa: CASHPGGRVYEQYF

v_gene: TRBV7-9
abundance: .
d_gene: .
j_gene: TRBJ1-1
CDR3nt: TGTGCCAGCAGTCGAATGTCGGGGAACACTGAAGCTTTCTTT
CDR3aa: CASSRMSGNTEAFF

v_gene: TRBV28
abundance: .
d_gene: .
j_gene: TRBJ1-3
CDR3nt: TGTGCCAGCAGTTTTTTGGCGGCGACGAGCTCTGGAAACACCATATATTTT
CDR3aa: CASSFLAATSSGNTIYF

v_gene: TRBV27
abundance: .
d_gene: .
j_gene: TRBJ2-2
CDR3nt: TGTGCCAGCAGTTTACAGGGGTTTGTCACCGGGGAGCTGTTTTTT
CDR3aa: CASSLQGFVTGELFF